Shown below are 10 T cell receptor beta chains from a single sample sequenced in a study of blood T cell repertoires in COVID-19. Profiled with immunoSEQ multiplex PCR; TCRdb holds only in-frame clones, not every one. Of tens of thousands of clones listed, more than 80% were seen once; the top ten hold approximately 8.2%. The sequenced sample consisted of peripheral blood. These receptors came from a man aged 60-69 years with acute or convalescent COVID-19.

CDR3 region: CASSTLTGGETQYF. The CDR3 nucleotides read TGTGCCAGCAGCACCCTGACAGGGGGAGAGACCCAGTACTTC. The chain has TRBV13 and TRBJ2-5; 9 bases line up with TRBD1. The CDR3 is 14 amino acids. Germline values: CDR1 PRHDT, CDR2 FYEKMQ (reference sequence). J gave up 4 bases and V 5 bases, and 5 bases lay outside the gene matches.

J is TRBJ2-5 and V is TRBV6-6, with 7 bases fitting TRBD2. V lost 9 bases, J lost 4 bases, and 17 bases stayed unmatched. Per germline, CDR1 MNHNY and CDR2 SVGAGI (reference sequence). The CDR3 extends over 16 amino acids. CDR3 coding DNA: TGTGCCAGTACGACTAGCTATGGGGAGAAAAGAGAGACCCAGTACTTC. It translates to CASTTSYGEKRETQYF.

This sequence joins TRBV9 and TRBJ1-3; D is unclear. Germline V lookup: CDR1 SGDLS, CDR2 YYNGEE. This CDR3 is 14 amino acids long. With 0 bases removed from V and 2 bases from J, the gap between germline ends came to 6 bases. CDR3 nucleotide sequence: TGTGCCAGCAGCGTAGGGGCAACTGGAAACACCATATATTTT. This codes for CASSVGATGNTIYF.

The chain combines TRBV7-2 with TRBJ2-1; the match to TRBD2 covers 7 bases. V was pared by 4 bases and J by 9 bases, with 12 bases of the junction left unmatched. The CDR3 is 15 amino acids. CDR1 and CDR2 (germline): SGHTA, FQGNSA. In DNA form, the CDR3 reads TGTGCCAGCAGCTCCACCTCGACTAGCTGGGGTGAGCAGTTCTTC. It is translated as CASSSTSTSWGEQFF.

The chain carries TRBV6-5 and TRBJ2-2; 7 nucleotides align to TRBD1. The CDR3 is made up of 13 amino acids. With V trimmed by 5 bases and J by 6 bases, 3 bases remained unmatched. Per the germline V gene, CDR1 is MNHEY and CDR2 is SVGAGI. The CDR3 sequence: CASSQQGAGELFF. The CDR3 coding sequence is TGTGCCAGCAGTCAGCAGGGGGCCGGGGAGCTGTTTTTT.

Only a few counts were recorded for this clone. The V call is TRBV6-1, the J call TRBJ1-5; D gene ambiguous. CDR1 is MNHNS, CDR2 SASEGT, per germline. The CDR3 has 14 residues. V was trimmed by 0 bases and J by 6 bases, leaving 9 bases between them. The CDR3 coding sequence is TGTGCCAGCAGTGAAGCGGAGATCCGTCAGCCCCAGCATTTT. Amino acid sequence: CASSEAEIRQPQHF.

J is TRBJ1-5 and V is TRBV12-5, with 10 bases lining up with TRBD1. This CDR3 has 16 amino acids. The germline V gene encodes CDR1 LGHNT and CDR2 FRNRAP. V lost 6 bases, J lost 3 bases, and 8 bases stayed unmatched. CDR3 in DNA: TGTGCTAGTGGCCCCGGGACAGGGGTTGACAATCAGCCCCAGCATTTT. Translating it yields CASGPGTGVDNQPQHF. Supplemented by reference TRBV12-5 and TRBJ1-5, the full variable domain reads DARVTQTPRHKVTEMGQEVTMRCQPILGHNTVFWYRQTMMQGLELLAYFRNRAPLDDSGMPKDRFSAEMPDATLATLKIQPSEPRDSAVYFCASGPGTGVDNQPQHFGDGTRLSIL.

The chain is built from TRBV11-2 and TRBJ2-2, with 8 bases aligning to TRBD1. Unmatched junction bases numbered 9, after V lost 8 bases and J lost 4 bases. The CDR3 runs 15 residues. CDR1 and CDR2 from the germline V gene are SGHAT and FQNNGV. In nucleotides, the CDR3 is TGTGCCAGCCGATCGACAGGGGTCGTCACCGGGGAGCTGTTTTTT. It codes for CASRSTGVVTGELFF.

J is TRBJ1-2 and V is TRBV4-3; D may be TRBD1 (5 bases). CDR3 length equals 15 residues. Germline assignment: CDR1 LGHNA and CDR2 YSLEER. V was pared by 0 bases and J by 3 bases, with 11 bases between. CDR3 sequence: CASSQDLDTYYGYTF. The CDR3 region has the DNA TGCGCCAGCAGCCAAGATTTGGACACCTACTATGGCTACACCTTC.

The chain recombines TRBV29-1 with TRBJ1-1; 9 bases line up with TRBD1. The V gene's germline CDR1 is SQVTM and CDR2 ANQGSEA. With 7 bases clipped from V and 2 bases from J, the junction kept 5 bases outside the gene matches. The CDR3 covers 13 residues. The CDR3 protein is CSAGTGINTEAFF. CDR3 coding DNA: TGCAGCGCTGGGACAGGGATTAACACTGAAGCTTTCTTT.